This entry lists 20 T cell receptor beta chains sequenced from one sample in a study of vaccination effects on CD4 cells after COVID-19. Antigen-specific CD4+ T cells were first expanded with viral peptide pools by the ViraFEST assay and only then sequenced. The authors isolated CD4+ T cells after 10 days of culture. Vaccine recipients, nucleocapsid antibody negative, had no prior SARS-CoV-2 infection. The data were produced by immunoSEQ multiplex PCR, yet TCRdb's version contains in-frame clones alone and is incomplete. The sample holds tens of thousands of clones, around 79% seen once. Antigens of these TCRs are unknown. The sample in question was CD4+ T cells from PBMCs cultured with HCoV-NL63 spike peptides, obtained before COVID-19 vaccination. Every receptor here comes from a human donor who received a COVID-19 vaccine.

This rearrangement joins TRBV24-1 to TRBJ2-3, with 7 bases fitting TRBD2. This CDR3 has 18 amino acids. With 2 bases clipped from V and 2 bases from J, the junction kept 12 bases outside the gene matches. Germline CDR1 and CDR2: KGHDR and SFDVKD. This CDR3 reads CATSDWEGRREITDTQYF. CDR3 nucleotides: TGTGCCACCAGTGATTGGGAGGGTCGGCGGGAGATCACAGATACGCAGTATTTT.

This chain uses TRBV6-4 with TRBJ1-6; the D is unclear. The CDR3 has 13 amino acids. V was shortened by 4 bases and J by 8 bases, with 9 bases between the two germline ends. Germline V lookup: CDR1 MRHNA, CDR2 SNTAGT. This chain's CDR3 is CASSVKEDSPLHF. In DNA form, the CDR3 reads TGTGCCAGCAGTGTAAAGGAGGATTCACCCCTCCACTTT.

This chain connects TRBV11-3 to TRBJ1-5; D is possibly TRBD1 (6 bases). There are 15 residues in the CDR3. Germline lookup yields CDR1 SGHNT and CDR2 YENEEA. V was pared by 3 bases and J by 0 bases, with 9 bases between. Here the CDR3 DNA reads TGTGCCAGCAGCTTGCCGGGGGCTAGCAATCAGCCCCAGCATTTT. As protein: CASSLPGASNQPQHF. The variable domain in full, with the rest retrieved from reference TRBV11-3 and TRBJ1-5, is EAGVVQSPRYKIIEKKQPVAFWCNPISGHNTLYWYLQNLGQGPELLIRYENEEAVDDSQLPKDRFSAERLKGVDSTLKIQPAELGDSAVYLCASSLPGASNQPQHFGDGTRLSIL.

This clone was found once. The chain is built from TRBV19 and TRBJ1-5; TRBD1 matches 8 bases. The germline gives CDR1 LNHDA, CDR2 SQIVND (reference sequence). The V gene end was trimmed by 1 base and the J gene end by 4 bases; junction bases not matched to a gene: 0. The CDR3 loop spans 14 amino acids. The CDR3 sequence: CASSIGQGNQPQHF. The CDR3 DNA reads TGTGCCAGTAGTATAGGACAGGGGAATCAGCCCCAGCATTTT.

The V call is TRBV5-1, the J call TRBJ1-2; D is uncertain. The CDR3 is made up of 16 amino acids. The V and J ends lost 2 bases and 8 bases respectively, with 22 bases between them. Germline CDR1 and CDR2: SGHRS and YFSETQ. In DNA form, the CDR3 reads TGCGCCAGCAGCTTAAGTTTGGGAGCTCCCTCGGGCGGCTACACCTTC. It yields the protein CASSLSLGAPSGGYTF.

The chain employs TRBV7-2 and TRBJ1-1; 8 nucleotides line up with TRBD1. The CDR3 contains 14 residues. CDR1 and CDR2 (germline): SGHTA, FQGNSA. The J segment lost 2 bases and the V segment lost 3 bases, leaving 2 bases of the junction unmatched. The CDR3 DNA reads TGTGCCAGCAGCTTGACAGGGGTTAACACTGAAGCTTTCTTT. Its translation: CASSLTGVNTEAFF.

This clone was seen only a few times. J is TRBJ1-5 and V is TRBV19; possible D gene TRBD1, 5 bases. Germline CDR1 and CDR2: LNHDA and SQIVND (reference sequence). There are 17 residues in the CDR3. Deletions cut 5 bases from V and 2 bases from J, with 19 bases between. The chain's CDR3 is CASSRNAGDVGNQPQHF. Here the CDR3 DNA reads TGTGCCAGTAGTCGAAATGCGGGGGACGTCGGCAATCAGCCCCAGCATTTT.

The rearrangement uses TRBV2 and TRBJ2-7; no definite D call. From germline, CDR1 is SNHLY and CDR2 FYNNEI. The CDR3 length is 13 residues. Deletions cut 0 bases from V and 3 bases from J, with 6 bases between. CDR3 sequence (DNA): TGTGCCAGCAGTGAAGCGGGATTCTACGAGCAGTACGTC. This gives the protein CASSEAGFYEQYV.

CDR3 sequence (DNA): TGTGCCAGCAGGGAGACAGGGGCCCTTTTCAATCAGCCCCAGCATTTT. Translated, it gives CASRETGALFNQPQHF. The rearrangement joins TRBV5-8 to TRBJ1-5; 8 nucleotides align to TRBD1. CDR1 SGHTS and CDR2 YDEGEE come from the germline V gene. CDR3 length: 16 amino acids. The trim removed 5 bases at V and 3 bases at J, leaving 10 bases unmatched.

This chain joins TRBV6-5 and TRBJ2-7; D perhaps matches TRBD2 (6 bases). Germline assignment: CDR1 MNHEY and CDR2 SVGAGI. V shed 2 bases and J shed 3 bases, with 14 bases lying between them. This CDR3 has 15 residues. DNA for the CDR3: TGTGCCAGCAGTTACGGGGGAGGACTTTTCTACGAGCAGTACGTC. Translation gives CASSYGGGLFYEQYV.

The chain carries TRBV6-5 and TRBJ1-2; 7 nucleotides align to TRBD1. The CDR3 runs 14 residues. Germline assignment: CDR1 MNHEY and CDR2 SVGAGI. V lost 4 bases to trimming and J lost 7 bases; unmatched junction nucleotides: 9. The CDR3 bases are TGTGCCAGCAGTTCAGACAGGGTATCGGGTGGCTACACCTTC. Amino acids: CASSSDRVSGGYTF.

The chain has TRBV7-8 and TRBJ2-5; perhaps TRBD1 as D (6 bases). Germline loops: CDR1 SGHVS, CDR2 FQNEAQ. CDR3 size: 14 residues. V was clipped by 1 base and J by 3 bases, with 9 bases between them. This CDR3 is CASSLEYREETQYF. Here the CDR3 DNA reads TGTGCCAGCAGCTTAGAGTACAGGGAAGAGACCCAGTACTTC.

This chain uses TRBV7-7 with TRBJ2-1, with TRBD1 identical over 7 bases. CDR1 SSHAT and CDR2 FNYEAQ come from the germline V gene (reference sequence). The CDR3 covers 15 residues. V lost 3 bases to trimming and J lost 10 bases; unmatched junction nucleotides: 12. In nucleotides, the CDR3 is TGTGCCAGCAGCTTGGGAAGAGAGGGGGCGACAGAGCAGTTCTTC. Residues: CASSLGREGATEQFF.

The chain carries TRBV4-3 and TRBJ1-2; 7 bases agree with TRBD1. The length of the CDR3 is 17 residues. The V and J ends lost 0 bases and 4 bases, in that order; junction bases with no gene match: 11. The germline V gene encodes CDR1 LGHNA and CDR2 YSLEER. The CDR3 loop reads CASSQDRRTGLLYGYTF. In DNA form, the CDR3 reads TGCGCCAGCAGCCAAGACCGACGGACAGGACTACTCTATGGCTACACCTTC.

This chain links TRBV3-1 (or the pseudogene TRBV3-2) with TRBJ2-5; 8 nucleotides line up with TRBD2. Germline V gives CDR1 LGHDT, CDR2 YNNKEL (reference sequence). This CDR3 region has 15 residues. V lost 8 bases to trimming and J lost 3 bases; unmatched junction nucleotides: 11. The CDR3 here is CASGWYTSGEETQYF. For the CDR3, the DNA is TGTGCCAGCGGGTGGTACACTAGCGGTGAAGAGACCCAGTACTTC.

V and J are TRBV3-1 (or the pseudogene TRBV3-2) and TRBJ2-7, with D perhaps matching TRBD2 (6 bases). This CDR3 region has 12 residues. V was clipped by 5 bases and J by 6 bases, with 11 bases between them. From germline, CDR1 is LGHDT and CDR2 YNNKEL (reference sequence). In nucleotides, the CDR3 is TGTGCCAGCAGCTTCGGGGGTACCGAGCAGTACGTC. It yields the protein CASSFGGTEQYV.

The chain combines TRBV28 with TRBJ1-3, with 7 bases aligning to TRBD1. This CDR3 region has 16 residues. The V segment lost 5 bases and the J segment 0 bases; nucleotides outside the gene matches: 7. Germline V gives CDR1 MDHEN, CDR2 SYDVKM. The CDR3 region is CASSGGTAISGNTIYF. DNA for the CDR3: TGTGCCAGCAGTGGCGGGACAGCTATCTCTGGAAACACCATATATTTT. The full variable domain, rest sourced from reference TRBV28 and TRBJ1-3, is DVKVTQSSRYLVKRTGEKVFLECVQDMDHENMFWYRQDPGLGLRLIYFSYDVKMKEKGDIPEGYSVSREKKERFSLILESASTNQTSMYLCASSGGTAISGNTIYFGEGSWLTVV.

The chain links TRBV6-5 to TRBJ2-7, with D possibly called TRBD1 or TRBD2 (5 bases each). From germline, CDR1 is MNHEY and CDR2 SVGAGI. This CDR3 spans 13 amino acids. Trimming took 6 bases from V and 6 from J, leaving 15 bases between them. CDR3: CASSRGATTEQYV. The DNA for the CDR3 is TGTGCCAGCAGCCGAGGGGCAACAACCGAGCAGTACGTC.

The gene calls are TRBV15 and TRBJ1-4; no clear D gene. CDR3 length equals 15 residues. The germline gives CDR1 LNHNV, CDR2 YYDKDF (reference sequence). V lost 0 bases and J 8 bases, leaving 13 bases between the germline ends. Here the CDR3 reads CATSRDIVGIEKLFF. CDR3 nucleotides: TGTGCCACCAGCAGAGACATAGTTGGAATCGAAAAACTGTTTTTT.

V and J are TRBV12-3 or TRBV12-4 and TRBJ2-5; D gene unclear. The CDR3 contains 12 residues. The germline V and J ends were trimmed by 5 bases and 5 bases, with 9 bases remaining between them. CDR3: CASSPTQETQYF. Here the CDR3 DNA reads TGTGCCAGCAGTCCGACCCAGGAGACCCAGTACTTC.